This T cell receptor (beta chain) was sequenced during a study of blood T cell repertoires in COVID-19. Background on the study: Samples taken during acute and convalescent COVID-19 were collected in the United States, Italy and Spain. T cells, B-cell-depleted T cells, or PBMCs supplied cDNA or gDNA.

In the authors' workflow: Estimation of nucleated cell counts relied on the amplification of reference gene primers. Measured with immunoSEQ multiplex PCR; TCRdb has only the in-frame clones, and not every one. That table gives V, J and clone size, and the DNA gave D and trimming. The sample gives about 34,000 clones, 80% of which show up once; 13% to 15% is in the top ten. CDR1 MDHEN and CDR2 SYDVKM come from the germline V gene. The CDR3 totals 12 residues. V shed 4 bases and J shed 3 bases, with 4 bases lying between them. The chain is built from TRBV28 and TRBJ1-5; no definite D call. The sequence was obtained from a woman aged 70 to 79 with acute or convalescent COVID-19. Material for sequencing was peripheral blood. The CDR3 loop is CASSSINQPQHF. CDR3 coding DNA: TGTGCCAGCAGTTCTATCAATCAGCCCCAGCATTTT.